A selection of T cell receptor beta chains follows, all from one sample in a study of human thymus T cells. Using immunoSEQ multiplex PCR, the repertoire was profiled, and TCRdb retains in-frame clones only, with some absent. The sample holds some 40,000 clones, 90% to 95% seen once. Sequencing was performed on blood. The receptors stem from a boy younger than two with a congenital heart defect but otherwise immunologically healthy. Both conserved end residues are trimmed from each CDR3. The order of the fields is J gene, V gene, CDR3 protein.

TRBJ1-1 | TRBV7-9 | ASSLGGLEREFAF
TRBJ1-2 | TRBV19 | ASSLGHYGYT
TRBJ1-6 | TRBV6-5 | ASSQLPNSPLH
TRBJ2-7 | TRBV7-2 | ASNSGGAGHEQY
TRBJ2-1 | TRBV5-1 | ASSPRLAGYNEQF
TRBJ2-5 | TRBV6-1 | ASSEGASGLQETQY
TRBJ1-1 | TRBV4-2 | ASSQVGGRENTEAF
TRBJ2-7 | TRBV5-8 | ASSFYEQY
TRBJ2-1 | TRBV5-1 | ASSSLLANNEQF
TRBJ1-1 | TRBV10-3 | AISPSQGNTEAF
TRBJ1-2 | TRBV6-1 | ASSEAHYGYT
TRBJ2-3 | TRBV6-1 | ASSEGPSQDTQY
TRBJ2-2 | TRBV11-2 | ASSLDPNTGELF